What follows are 14 T cell receptor beta chains derived from one specimen sequenced in a study of T cell repertoires in cytomegalovirus infection. TCRdb redid the calling of the reads with MiXCR, one entry per CDR3 protein. The sample gives fewer than 250,000 distinct CDR3 sequences, roughly 22% of which show up once; 18% is in the top ten. Material: CD8+ T cells from PBMCs. Receptors originate from a human donor in good health (CMV status not recorded). Some clones in this sample may be carry-over from other donors' samples.

The chain carries TRBV7-9 and TRBJ2-1; perhaps TRBD1 as D (6 bases). This CDR3 region has 13 residues. CDR1 and CDR2 from the germline V gene are SEHNR and FQNEAQ (reference sequence). V lost 1 base and J lost 7, with 8 bases in between. The CDR3: CASSLVDRNEQFF. The CDR3 DNA reads as TGTGCCAGCAGCTTAGTGGACAGAAATGAGCAGTTCTTC. The whole variable domain, filled in from reference TRBV7-9 and TRBJ2-1, reads DTGVSQNPRHKITKRGQNVTFRCDPISEHNRLYWYRQTLGQGPEFLTYFQNEAQLEKSRLLSDRFSAERPKGSFSTLEIQRTEQGDSAMYLCASSLVDRNEQFFGPGTRLTVL.

This clonotype was detected a few times. The chain links TRBV14 to TRBJ2-6, with D possibly matching TRBD2 (5 bases). V was shortened by 5 bases and J by 0 bases, with 14 bases between the two germline ends. The CDR3 runs 17 residues. CDR1 is SGHDN, CDR2 FVKESK, per germline. The CDR3: CASSGLSANSGANVLTF. CDR3 nucleotide sequence: TGTGCCAGCAGCGGACTTTCAGCTAACTCTGGGGCCAACGTCCTGACTTTC.

The rearrangement links TRBV19 to TRBJ2-1; possibly TRBD1 or TRBD2 for D (6 bases each). This CDR3 is built from 14 residues. The germline V gene encodes CDR1 LNHDA and CDR2 SQIVND (reference sequence). V was trimmed by 11 bases and J by 2 bases, leaving 16 bases between them. CDR3: CAAAGGPTYNEQFF. The CDR3, as DNA: TGTGCCGCCGCCGGGGGCCCTACCTACAATGAGCAGTTCTTC.

The chain uses TRBV29-1 and TRBJ2-1, with 8 bases fitting TRBD2. V lost 5 bases and J lost 5; bases outside the gene matches: 8. This CDR3 is built from 14 residues. In germline, CDR1 is SQVTM, CDR2 ANQGSEA. CDR3 protein: CSVFGGVKNNEQFF. CDR3 sequence (DNA): TGCAGCGTTTTCGGGGGGGTAAAAAACAATGAGCAGTTCTTC.

This clonotype was seen only once. The chain combines TRBV20-1 with TRBJ2-7; a possible D gene is TRBD1 (6 bases). The V end lost 5 bases, the J end lost 6 bases, and 11 bases lay between the germline ends. The germline V gene has CDR1 DFQATT and CDR2 SNEGSKA (reference sequence). The CDR3 loop spans 11 amino acids. The CDR3 sequence: CSAYLGGEQYF. The DNA of the CDR3 is TGCAGTGCTTACTTAGGGGGCGAGCAGTACTTC.

The genes are TRBV12-3 or TRBV12-4 and TRBJ1-1; the D gene is possibly TRBD1 (5 bases). V was shortened by 4 bases and J by 4 bases, with 10 bases between the two germline ends. This CDR3 contains 13 residues. The CDR3 loop reads CASSYGGITEAFF. The CDR3 coding sequence is TGTGCCAGCAGTTACGGGGGTATCACTGAAGCTTTCTTT.

This clonotype was detected only a few times. The chain uses TRBV6-1 and TRBJ2-7; 10 nucleotides line up with TRBD1. The J segment lost 3 bases and the V segment lost 3 bases, leaving 5 bases of the junction unmatched. The CDR3 spans 15 residues. Germline V CDR1 and CDR2: MNHNS, SASEGT. Here the CDR3 reads CASSDPGQGNYEQYF. CDR3 DNA sequence: TGTGCCAGCAGTGACCCGGGACAGGGGAACTACGAGCAGTACTTC.

This clonotype was detected only a few times. This sequence joins TRBV12-3 or TRBV12-4 and TRBJ2-1, with D possibly TRBD1 on 6 matching bases. The length of the CDR3 is 15 residues. Trimming took off 3 bases at V and 4 bases at J, with 13 bases between the two ends. In DNA, the CDR3 is TGTGCCAGCAGTTTTTCTCAGGGGTTGTACAATGAGCAGTTCTTC. This sequence encodes CASSFSQGLYNEQFF.

This clonotype came up many times. The rearrangement uses TRBV7-9 and TRBJ2-5; a possible D gene is TRBD1 (5 bases). This CDR3 region has 14 residues. Trimming removed 5 bases at V and 3 bases at J, with 13 bases between. Germline CDR1 and CDR2: SEHNR and FQNEAQ (reference sequence). The CDR3 DNA follows: TGTGCCAGCAGCCCCCCTGTAGGGGAAGAGACCCAGTACTTC. Its protein is CASSPPVGEETQYF. Drawing the rest from reference TRBV7-9 and TRBJ2-5, the complete variable domain is DTGVSQNPRHKITKRGQNVTFRCDPISEHNRLYWYRQTLGQGPEFLTYFQNEAQLEKSRLLSDRFSAERPKGSFSTLEIQRTEQGDSAMYLCASSPPVGEETQYFGPGTRLLVL.

The chain has TRBV2 and TRBJ2-3; TRBD2 matches at 13 bases. Germline V CDR1 and CDR2: SNHLY, FYNNEI. This CDR3 has 15 amino acids. V lost 6 bases, J lost 3 bases, and 3 bases stayed unmatched. CDR3 nucleotide sequence: TGTGCCAGCAGGATACTAGCGGGGGGGACAGATACGCAGTATTTT. It specifies CASRILAGGTDTQYF.

The rearrangement uses TRBV24-1 and TRBJ2-4; unclear D gene. The ends were cut back, 7 bases at V and 0 bases at J, with 9 bases in the middle. The CDR3 covers 14 residues. Germline V gives CDR1 KGHDR, CDR2 SFDVKD. The DNA for the CDR3 is TGTGCCACCAGAAATGAGTTAGCCAAAAACATTCAGTACTTC. Translating gives CATRNELAKNIQYF.

This clonotype was counted between two and nine times. The chain recombines TRBV29-1 with TRBJ2-7, with D possibly being TRBD2 (6 bases). Germline CDR1 is SQVTM and CDR2 is ANQGSEA. The CDR3 covers 14 residues. Trimming left V 4 bases short and J 2 bases short, with 15 bases between. The CDR3 protein is CSVGEVRLTYEQYF. The CDR3 nucleotides read TGCAGCGTTGGGGAGGTCAGGTTGACCTACGAGCAGTACTTC.

This clonotype has just one count. Written as DNA, the CDR3 is TGTGCCAGTAGTGCCCTCAGCATCAACTCCTACAATGAGCAGTTCTTC. Amino acids: CASSALSINSYNEQFF. V usage is TRBV19 and J usage is TRBJ2-1, with D unresolved. Germline V CDR1 and CDR2: LNHDA, SQIVND (reference sequence). The CDR3 loop spans 16 amino acids. V gave up 5 bases and J gave up 0 bases, with 14 bases separating them. The whole variable domain, filled in from reference TRBV19 and TRBJ2-1, reads DGGITQSPKYLFRKEGQNVTLSCEQNLNHDAMYWYRQDPGQGLRLIYYSQIVNDFQKGDIAEGYSVSREKKESFPLTVTSAQKNPTAFYLCASSALSINSYNEQFFGPGTRLTVL.

The rearrangement uses TRBV7-6 and TRBJ2-7; TRBD1 is a possible D gene (6 bases). CDR1 and CDR2 (germline): SGHVS, FNYEAQ. Trimming removed 5 bases at V and 5 bases at J, with 13 bases between. The CDR3 extends over 13 amino acids. The CDR3 here is CASSPGQSNEQYF. The CDR3 coding sequence is TGTGCCAGCAGCCCCGGACAGTCCAACGAGCAGTACTTC.